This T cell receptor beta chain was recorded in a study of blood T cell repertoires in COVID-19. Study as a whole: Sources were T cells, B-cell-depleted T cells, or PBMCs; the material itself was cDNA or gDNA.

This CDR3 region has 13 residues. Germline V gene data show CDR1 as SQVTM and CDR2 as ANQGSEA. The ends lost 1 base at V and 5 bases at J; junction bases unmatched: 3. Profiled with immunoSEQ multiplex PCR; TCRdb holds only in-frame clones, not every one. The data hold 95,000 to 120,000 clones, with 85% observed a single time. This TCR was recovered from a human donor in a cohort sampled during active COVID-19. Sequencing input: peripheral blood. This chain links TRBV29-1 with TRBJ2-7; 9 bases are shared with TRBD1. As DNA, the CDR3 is TGCAGCGTTGAAGGGACAGGGGTCGACGAGCAGTACTTC. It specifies CSVEGTGVDEQYF.